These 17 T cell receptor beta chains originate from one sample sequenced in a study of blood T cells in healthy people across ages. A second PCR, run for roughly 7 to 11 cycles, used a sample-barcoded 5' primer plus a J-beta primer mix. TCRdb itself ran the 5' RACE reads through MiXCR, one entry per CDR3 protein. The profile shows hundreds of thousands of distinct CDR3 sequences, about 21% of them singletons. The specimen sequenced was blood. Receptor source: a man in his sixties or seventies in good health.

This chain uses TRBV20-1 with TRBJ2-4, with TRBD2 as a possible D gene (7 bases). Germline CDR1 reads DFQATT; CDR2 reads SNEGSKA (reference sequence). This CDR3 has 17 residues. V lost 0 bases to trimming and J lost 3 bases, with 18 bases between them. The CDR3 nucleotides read TGCAGTGCTAGAGATCCCCAAGGGGGGGGTGGCAAAAACATTCAGTACTTC. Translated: CSARDPQGGGGKNIQYF.

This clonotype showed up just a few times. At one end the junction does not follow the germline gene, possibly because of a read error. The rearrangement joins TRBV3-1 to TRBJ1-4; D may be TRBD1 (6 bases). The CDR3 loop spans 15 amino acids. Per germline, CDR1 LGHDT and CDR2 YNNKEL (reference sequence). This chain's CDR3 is CASTQAGGQREKLVF. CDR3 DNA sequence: TGTGCCAGCACCCAGGCTGGGGGCCAGAGGGAAAAACTGGTTTTT.

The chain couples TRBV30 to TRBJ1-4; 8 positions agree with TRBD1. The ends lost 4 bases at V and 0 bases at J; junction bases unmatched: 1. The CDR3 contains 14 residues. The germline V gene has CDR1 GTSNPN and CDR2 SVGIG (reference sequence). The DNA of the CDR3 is TGTGCCTGGATGGACAGGGCAACTAATGAAAAACTGTTTTTT. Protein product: CAWMDRATNEKLFF.

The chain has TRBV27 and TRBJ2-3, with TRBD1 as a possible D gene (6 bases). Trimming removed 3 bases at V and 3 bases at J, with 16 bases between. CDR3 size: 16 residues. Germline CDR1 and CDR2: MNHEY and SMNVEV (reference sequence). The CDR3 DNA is TGTGCCAGCAGTTTGTTTGTCACAGGGATGACAGATACGCAGTATTTT. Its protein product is CASSLFVTGMTDTQYF.

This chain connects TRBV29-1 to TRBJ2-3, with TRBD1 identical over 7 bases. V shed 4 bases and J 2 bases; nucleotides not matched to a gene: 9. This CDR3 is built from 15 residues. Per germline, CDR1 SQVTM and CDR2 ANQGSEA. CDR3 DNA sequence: TGCAGCGTTGGTGGACAAGGGGGCTACACAGATACGCAGTATTTT. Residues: CSVGGQGGYTDTQYF.

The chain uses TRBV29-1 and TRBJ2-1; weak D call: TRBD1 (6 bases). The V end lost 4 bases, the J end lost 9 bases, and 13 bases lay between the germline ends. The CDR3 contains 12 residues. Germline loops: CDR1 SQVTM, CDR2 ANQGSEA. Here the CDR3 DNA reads TGCAGCGTTGGGGCAGGGGTTGGTGAGCAGTTCTTC. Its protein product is CSVGAGVGEQFF.

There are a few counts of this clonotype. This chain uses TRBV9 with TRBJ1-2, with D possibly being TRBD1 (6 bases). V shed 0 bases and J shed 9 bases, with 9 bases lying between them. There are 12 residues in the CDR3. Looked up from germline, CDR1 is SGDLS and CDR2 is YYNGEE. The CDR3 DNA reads TGTGCCAGCAGCGTAGAAAGGGGGAGCTACACCTTC. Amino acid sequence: CASSVERGSYTF.

CDR3 protein: CASSYYAWTEQETQYF. CDR3 DNA sequence: TGTGCCAGCAGTTATTATGCCTGGACAGAGCAAGAGACCCAGTACTTC. The chain joins TRBV6-2 or TRBV6-3 to TRBJ2-5; possibly TRBD1 for D (6 bases). The V end was cut by 3 bases, the J end by 2 bases, with 16 bases between. Germline CDR1 and CDR2: MNHEY and SVGEGT. The CDR3 has 16 amino acids.

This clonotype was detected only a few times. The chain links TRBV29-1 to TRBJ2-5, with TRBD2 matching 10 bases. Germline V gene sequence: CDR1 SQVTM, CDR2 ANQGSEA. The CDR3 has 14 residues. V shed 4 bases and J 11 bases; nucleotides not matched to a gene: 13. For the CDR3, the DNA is TGCAGCGTTGCACCAACCGGGACTAGCGTTATACAGTACTTC. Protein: CSVAPTGTSVIQYF.

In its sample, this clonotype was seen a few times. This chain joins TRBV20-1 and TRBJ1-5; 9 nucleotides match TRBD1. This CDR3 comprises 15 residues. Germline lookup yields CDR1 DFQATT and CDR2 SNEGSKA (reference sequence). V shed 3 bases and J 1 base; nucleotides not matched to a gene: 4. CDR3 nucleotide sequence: TGCAGTGCTAGGACAGGGGGAGTGAGCAATCAGCCCCAGCATTTT. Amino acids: CSARTGGVSNQPQHF.

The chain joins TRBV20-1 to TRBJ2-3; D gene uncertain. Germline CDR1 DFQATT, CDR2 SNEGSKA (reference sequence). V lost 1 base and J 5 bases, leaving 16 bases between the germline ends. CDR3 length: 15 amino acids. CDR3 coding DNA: TGCAGTGCTAGAGTCTGGAACTTAACCCAAGATACGCAGTATTTT. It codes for CSARVWNLTQDTQYF.

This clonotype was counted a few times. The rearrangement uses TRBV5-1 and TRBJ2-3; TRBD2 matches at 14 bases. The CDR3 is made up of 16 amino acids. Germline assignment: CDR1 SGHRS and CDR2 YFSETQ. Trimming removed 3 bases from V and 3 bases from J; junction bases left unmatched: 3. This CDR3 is CASSSGLAGETDTQYF. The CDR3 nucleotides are TGCGCCAGCAGCTCGGGACTAGCGGGAGAAACAGATACGCAGTATTTT.

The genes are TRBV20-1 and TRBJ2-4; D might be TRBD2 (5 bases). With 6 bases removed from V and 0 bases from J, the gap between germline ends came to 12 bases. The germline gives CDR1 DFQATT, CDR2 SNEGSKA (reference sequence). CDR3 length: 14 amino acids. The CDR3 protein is CSAYTEGAKNIQYF. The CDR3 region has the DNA TGCAGTGCCTACACCGAGGGAGCCAAAAACATTCAGTACTTC.

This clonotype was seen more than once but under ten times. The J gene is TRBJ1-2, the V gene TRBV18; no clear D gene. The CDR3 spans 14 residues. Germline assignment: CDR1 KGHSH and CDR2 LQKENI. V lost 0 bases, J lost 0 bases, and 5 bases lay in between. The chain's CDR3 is CASSPPTANYGYTF. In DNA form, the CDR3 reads TGTGCCAGCTCACCACCGACGGCTAACTATGGCTACACCTTC. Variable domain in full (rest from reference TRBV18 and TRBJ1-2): NAGVMQNPRHLVRRRGQEARLRCSPMKGHSHVYWYRQLPEEGLKFMVYLQKENIIDESGMPKERFSAEFPKEGPSILRIQQVVRGDSAAYFCASSPPTANYGYTFGSGTRLTVV.

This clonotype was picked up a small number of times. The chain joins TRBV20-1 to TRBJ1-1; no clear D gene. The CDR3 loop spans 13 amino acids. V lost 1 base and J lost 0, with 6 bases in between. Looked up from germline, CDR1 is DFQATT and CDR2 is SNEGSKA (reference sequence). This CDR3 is CSARVPVNTEAFF. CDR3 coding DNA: TGCAGTGCTAGAGTACCGGTGAACACTGAAGCTTTCTTT.

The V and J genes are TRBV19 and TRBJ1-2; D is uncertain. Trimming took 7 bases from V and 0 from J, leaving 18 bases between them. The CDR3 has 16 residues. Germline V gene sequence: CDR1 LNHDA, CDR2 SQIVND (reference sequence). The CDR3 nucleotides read TGTGCCAGTATCGATTTAAGGAGACCAACTAACTATGGCTACACCTTC. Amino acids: CASIDLRRPTNYGYTF.

The CDR3 loop reads CSVEGLAAYEQFF. In DNA, the CDR3 is TGCAGCGTTGAGGGACTAGCGGCTTATGAGCAGTTCTTC. The rearrangement uses TRBV29-1 and TRBJ2-1; 11 positions match TRBD2. J gave up 8 bases and V 3 bases, and 3 bases lay outside the gene matches. The CDR3 is 13 residues long. Germline assignment: CDR1 SQVTM and CDR2 ANQGSEA.